Listed below are T cell receptor beta chains from one sample, sequenced in a study of blood T cell repertoires in COVID-19. The assay was immunoSEQ multiplex PCR, and TCRdb's table has in-frame clones only and misses some. This table holds about 330,000 clones, 83% found once. Sequencing was carried out using peripheral blood. The source of these receptors is a woman in her forties or fifties with acute or convalescent COVID-19. The CDR3 runs from the conserved cysteine through the conserved F or W. Part of the rows lack a size; the others show once, few, many or a class for expanded clones.

V,size,CDR3
TRBV20-1,-,CSASARDRGAFF
TRBV5-1,-,CASSSTRDSYEQYF
TRBV29-1,few,CSVTGGQGFEAFF
TRBV29-1,-,CSVSQGREAFF
TRBV5-4,few,CASSADRPGNSPLHF
TRBV2,-,CASSETGVRNGYTF
TRBV18,-,CASSPSTAGEKLFF
TRBV5-4,-,CASSLGASGSRETQYF
TRBV11-2,-,CASSLAGFSTDTQYF
TRBV7-2,-,CASSHDRYYGYTF
TRBV14,-,CASSQEEEHWNTEAFF
TRBV18,-,CASSPGQGSNQPQHF
TRBV28,-,CASSRQGLSYGYTF
TRBV3-1/TRBV3-2,few,CASSQDHQRGYTF
TRBV4-2,-,CASSQDQNNHYGYTF
TRBV5-4,-,CASSLQDRVVAFF
TRBV9,-,CASSLGEGRAYEQYF
TRBV27,-,CASSLSGETQYF
TRBV7-2,-,CASSLASGQGTYEQYF
TRBV6-5,-,CASSYEISSYNEQFF
TRBV11-1,-,CASSLFSNTEAFF
TRBV30,-,CAWSPSTDTQYF
TRBV5-1,-,CASSRAGAPSNEKLFF
TRBV6-5,once,CASSLGGTRTYEQYF
TRBV28,once,CASRTPGQNTEAFF
TRBV4-3,-,CASSLSGLGYNEQFF
TRBV2,-,CASSYSYYEQYF
TRBV6-6,-,CASSSGIMNTEAFF
TRBV15,-,CATSSWEDYGYTF
TRBV4-3,few,CASSQGGDRYNEQFF
TRBV4-1,few,CASSQDSGVLYNSPLHF
TRBV5-4,-,CASSDGQGVNTEAFF
TRBV4-2,-,CASSQAGQANTEAFF